The text below deals with one T cell receptor beta chain. This clonotype was counted many times. Its target antigen remains unknown. Base quality data are lacking; no much larger clone is found one base away. The treatment or condition label here, explained by the study, means: allogeneic hematopoietic cell transplantation with graft depleted of TCRalphabeta T cells and CD19 B cells. Transplant recipients were children who received TCRalphabeta/CD19-depleted allogeneic hematopoietic cell grafts. This record comes from a study of T-cell reconstitution after alpha-beta-depleted transplantation in children (dated by TCRdb to the mid-2010s). About the study as a whole: T-cell immune reconstitution after TCRalphabeta/CD19-depleted allogeneic hematopoietic cell transplantation in children was quantitatively tracked in the study by means of TCR repertoire profiling. Paper-wide results and their limitations: The apparently early alphabetaT-cell count recovery about two months after transplant was reportedly dependent on only several hundred rapidly expanded clones derived from non-depleted graft cells. Over subsequent months, a decline in hyperexpanded clone frequencies was noted, and after one year, T-cell counts and TCRbeta diversity were mostly ascribed to newly produced T cells. The high TCRbeta diversity at day 60 in some patients was ascribed to recipient T cells and intrathymic progenitors that had survived conditioning.

The protocol used for the library was PCR. Sequencer: Illumina HiSeq 2500. TCR libraries were prepared with molecular barcoding, using unique molecular identifiers to normalize TCRbeta repertoire quantification. TCRdb reprocessed the public reads (quality trimming at Q25 with fastp, clone calling with MiXCR) and kept in-frame beta chains. Each entry merges the rows of one CDR3 protein and shows their most common DNA and genes. This sample has some 300,000 distinct CDR3 sequences in its table, and less than 9.5% of those were observed once. The ten most abundant clones make up approximately 8.2% of the sample. The CDR1 and CDR2 encoded by the germline V gene (reference sequence) are LGHDT and YNNKEL. Including the terminal cysteine and phenylalanine, the CDR3 comprises 14 residues. Only the CDR3 DNA stays, 42 bases, in frame from base 1. V trim: 0 bases; J trim: 10 bases; unmatched bases: 3.

This TCR came from a female patient between 2 and 15 years old who had a stem cell transplant for Fanconi anemia, so the T cells may come from the graft donor. Sequences were derived from peripheral blood, sampled 360 days after TCRalphabeta/CD19-depleted stem cell transplant. Recombination linked TRBV3-1 to TRBJ2-1, with 10 central nucleotides matching TRBD1. The nucleotides read TGTGCCAGCAGCCAAGACGTGACAGGGGGCGAGCAGTTCTTC. This encodes CASSQDVTGGEQFF.